This TCR beta chain was observed in a study of blood T cell repertoires in COVID-19. About the study: From the United States, Italy and Spain came samples of acute and convalescent COVID-19.

Assay: immunoSEQ multiplex PCR; the TCRdb copy retains only in-frame clones and omits some. The sample holds about 76,000 clones, more than 75% seen once. The clonotype comes from a human donor in a cohort sampled during active COVID-19. Sample: peripheral blood.

The CDR3 loop reads CASSYSGRSVSLHF. In nucleotides, the CDR3 is TGTGCCAGCAGTTACTCGGGCAGGTCCGTATCCCTCCACTTT. V usage is TRBV6-5 and J usage is TRBJ1-6; the D is unclear. Trimming pared 0 bases from V and 14 bases from J, leaving 14 bases between. Germline V gene lookup returns CDR1 MNHEY and CDR2 SVGAGI. The CDR3 spans 14 residues.